The next 14 T cell receptor beta chains were all read from a single sample in a study of OX40 agonist ivuxolimab in advanced cancers. Profiled with immunoSEQ multiplex PCR; TCRdb holds only in-frame clones, not every one. The table includes around 72,000 clones, 88% detected once. The sample was CD4+ or CD8+ T cells sorted from blood, taken in a trial of the OX40 agonist ivuxolimab. The receptors were sampled from an adult with an advanced solid tumor such as melanoma, head and neck, liver or kidney cancer.

The chain is built from TRBV5-1 and TRBJ1-2, with 9 nucleotides matching TRBD1. CDR1 and CDR2 from the germline V gene are SGHRS and YFSETQ. The CDR3 is 14 residues long. V gave up 4 bases and J gave up 4 bases; unmatched junction bases: 5. CDR3: CASSLGQGTYGYTF. The CDR3 DNA reads as TGCGCCAGCAGCCTCGGACAGGGGACCTATGGCTACACCTTC.

V and J are TRBV9 and TRBJ2-5, with TRBD1 as a possible D gene (5 bases). The J call may be wrong; the DNA end is better matched by TRBJ2-7. This CDR3 has 15 amino acids. CDR1 and CDR2 (germline): SGDLS, YYNGEE. The CDR3 DNA is TGTGCCAGCAGCGGGGGCGAACCTAACTCCTACGAGCAGTACTTC. It yields the protein CASSGGEPNSYEQYF.

The chain employs TRBV30 and TRBJ2-5; D perhaps matches TRBD2 (6 bases). The CDR3 sequence is 15 residues long. Trimming stripped 0 bases from V and 1 base from J, with 12 bases between. Germline V gene lookup returns CDR1 GTSNPN and CDR2 SVGIG (reference sequence). CDR3 nucleotides: TGTGCCTGGAGTGTGTTATGGGGAGGCCAAGAGACCCAGTACTTC. This translates into CAWSVLWGGQETQYF.

The table lists this clone with a count of one. This sequence joins TRBV7-3 and TRBJ2-1; a weak D match, TRBD1 (6 bases). The CDR3 loop spans 13 amino acids. Per the germline V gene, CDR1 is SGHTA and CDR2 is FQGTGA. V lost 6 bases to trimming and J lost 8 bases, with 14 bases between them. DNA of the CDR3: TGTGCCAGCAGGGATGGGGGCCTGGATGAGCAGTTCTTC. It yields the protein CASRDGGLDEQFF.

The V gene is TRBV4-1, the J gene TRBJ1-6; D uncertain. Deletions cut 4 bases from V and 7 bases from J, with 14 bases between. In germline, CDR1 is MGHRA, CDR2 YSYEKL. This CDR3 comprises 15 residues. The DNA of the CDR3 is TGCGCCAGCAGCCCGGGGTCACCGGGGAATTCACCCCTCCACTTT. Its protein is CASSPGSPGNSPLHF.

The chain recombines TRBV15 with TRBJ2-7; no clear D gene. The CDR3 is 12 amino acids. V dropped 0 bases and J dropped 4 bases, with 4 bases sitting between them. Germline-derived CDR1 and CDR2 are LNHNV and YYDKDF (reference sequence). The CDR3 spells CATSRDRYEQYF. The CDR3 DNA sequence: TGTGCCACCAGCAGAGATAGATACGAGCAGTACTTC.

This clone was counted a single time. The CDR3 sequence: CASSDQRGGAKETQYF. The DNA for the CDR3 is TGTGCCAGCAGTGATCAGCGGGGAGGTGCCAAAGAGACCCAGTACTTC. The genes are TRBV6-1 and TRBJ2-5; 7 bases match TRBD2. The CDR3 extends over 16 amino acids. Trimming removed 3 bases from V and 3 bases from J; junction bases left unmatched: 10. Germline loops: CDR1 MNHNS, CDR2 SASEGT.

The V and J genes are TRBV10-2 and TRBJ2-7; 8 nucleotides agree with TRBD1. V shed 9 bases and J 0 bases; nucleotides not matched to a gene: 7. The CDR3 sequence is 14 residues long. Germline CDR1 is WSHSY and CDR2 is SAAADI. CDR3 sequence: CASQRGTGSYEQYF. The CDR3 nucleotides are TGCGCCAGTCAAAGGGGGACAGGCTCCTACGAGCAGTACTTC.

This chain connects TRBV10-3 to TRBJ1-5, with D perhaps TRBD1 (5 bases). Germline CDR1 is ENHRY and CDR2 is SYGVKD. The V and J ends lost 0 bases and 11 bases respectively, with 8 bases between them. The CDR3 loop spans 12 amino acids. CDR3 in DNA: TGTGCCATCAGTGAGTCGGGGGGGGCCCAGCATTTT. Translated, it gives CAISESGGAQHF.

The V call is TRBV19, the J call TRBJ1-5; a weak D match, TRBD1 (6 bases). This CDR3 region has 14 residues. V was clipped by 6 bases and J by 6 bases, with 15 bases between them. Germline CDR1 reads LNHDA; CDR2 reads SQIVND (reference sequence). Written as DNA, the CDR3 is TGTGCCAGTAGCCTAGGACAGACTCTTCAGCCCCAGCATTTT. Its protein is CASSLGQTLQPQHF.

The chain is built from TRBV6-6 and TRBJ1-1; D is unclear. CDR3 length: 14 residues. Trimming took off 0 bases at V and 7 bases at J, with 12 bases between the two ends. The germline CDR1 and CDR2 sequences are MNHNY and SVGAGI (reference sequence). The CDR3 loop is CASSYSVGTGEAFF. CDR3 DNA: TGTGCCAGCAGTTACTCGGTAGGCACGGGTGAAGCTTTCTTT.

This chain uses TRBV11-1 with TRBJ2-5; TRBD2 matches 12 bases. In germline, CDR1 is SGHAT, CDR2 FQDESV (reference sequence). V lost 5 bases to trimming and J lost 5 bases; unmatched junction nucleotides: 12. CDR3 size: 17 residues. CDR3 loop: CASSAQGRTSGMETQYF. The CDR3 DNA reads TGTGCCAGCAGCGCCCAAGGTCGGACTAGCGGGATGGAGACCCAGTACTTC.

Here the CDR3 reads CAISVKARSGTDTQYF. CDR3 coding DNA: TGTGCCATCAGTGTGAAGGCGCGGTCTGGGACAGATACGCAGTATTTT. The chain is built from TRBV10-3 and TRBJ2-3; D is undetermined. Per germline, CDR1 ENHRY and CDR2 SYGVKD. The CDR3 has 16 residues. Between the trimmed V and J ends, which lost 4 bases and 3 bases, there was a span of 17 bases.

The J gene is TRBJ1-4, the V gene TRBV18; D is undetermined. Germline V gene lookup returns CDR1 KGHSH and CDR2 LQKENI. The length of the CDR3 is 13 residues. Trimming removed 3 bases at V and 8 bases at J, with 10 bases between. CDR3 coding DNA: TGTGCCAGCTCACCCGATGGGCGGGAAAAACTGTTTTTT. Translating it yields CASSPDGREKLFF.